Listed below are T cell receptor beta chains from one sample, sequenced in a study of shared clonotypes between healthy human individuals. Here immunoSEQ multiplex PCR was the method, and the copy in TCRdb shows in-frame clones only, minus some. The profile shows some 800,000 clones, around 92% of them singletons. Sequencing was carried out using naive CD8+ T cells sorted from blood. The receptors derive from a man aged 25-40 years in good health. Each CDR3 is given with its conserved first and last residue. The D gene is left open where the match is weak. Only part of the rows carry a size: once, few, many, or a class if the clone is expanded.

>.|TRBD1|18|TRBJ2-7|TRBV28
CASRTPHVGDRGTYEQYF
TGTGCCAGCAGAACCCCCCACGTAGGGGACAGGGGTACCTACGAGCAGTACTTC
>.|.|14|TRBJ2-1|TRBV6-4
CASSDVDGANEQFF
TGTGCCAGCAGTGACGTAGACGGAGCCAATGAGCAGTTCTTC
>.|TRBD1|15|TRBJ2-5|TRBV9
CASSPSGQGQETQYF
TGTGCCAGCAGCCCCTCAGGACAGGGGCAAGAGACCCAGTACTTC
>.|.|13|TRBJ2-2|TRBV5-1
CASSLQGSGELFF
TGCGCCAGCAGCTTGCAGGGTTCCGGGGAGCTGTTTTTT
>.|TRBD2|18|TRBJ2-3|TRBV7-9
CASSPTSGRPGTTDTQYF
TGTGCCAGCAGCCCGACTAGCGGGAGGCCGGGGACCACAGATACGCAGTATTTT
>.|TRBD1|15|TRBJ2-7|TRBV7-9
CASRDTGGLTYEQYF
TGTGCCAGCAGGGATACAGGGGGGTTAACCTACGAGCAGTACTTC
>once|.|13|TRBJ2-5|TRBV28
CASSGGPQETQYF
TGTGCCAGCAGTGGCGGACCGCAGGAGACCCAGTACTTC
>.|TRBD1|14|TRBJ2-7|TRBV27
CASRMQDRDYEQYF
TGTGCCAGCAGGATGCAAGACAGGGACTACGAGCAGTACTTC
>.|.|16|TRBJ2-3|TRBV9
CASSVGAGFLADTQYF
TGTGCCAGCAGCGTAGGCGCGGGCTTCCTAGCAGATACGCAGTATTTT
>.|.|13|TRBJ2-1|TRBV15
CATSRDLSNEQFF
TGTGCCACCAGCAGAGATTTGAGCAATGAGCAGTTCTTC
>.|.|14|TRBJ2-7|TRBV5-4
CASSPFGGTHEQYF
TGTGCCAGCAGCCCATTCGGGGGCACACACGAGCAGTACTTC